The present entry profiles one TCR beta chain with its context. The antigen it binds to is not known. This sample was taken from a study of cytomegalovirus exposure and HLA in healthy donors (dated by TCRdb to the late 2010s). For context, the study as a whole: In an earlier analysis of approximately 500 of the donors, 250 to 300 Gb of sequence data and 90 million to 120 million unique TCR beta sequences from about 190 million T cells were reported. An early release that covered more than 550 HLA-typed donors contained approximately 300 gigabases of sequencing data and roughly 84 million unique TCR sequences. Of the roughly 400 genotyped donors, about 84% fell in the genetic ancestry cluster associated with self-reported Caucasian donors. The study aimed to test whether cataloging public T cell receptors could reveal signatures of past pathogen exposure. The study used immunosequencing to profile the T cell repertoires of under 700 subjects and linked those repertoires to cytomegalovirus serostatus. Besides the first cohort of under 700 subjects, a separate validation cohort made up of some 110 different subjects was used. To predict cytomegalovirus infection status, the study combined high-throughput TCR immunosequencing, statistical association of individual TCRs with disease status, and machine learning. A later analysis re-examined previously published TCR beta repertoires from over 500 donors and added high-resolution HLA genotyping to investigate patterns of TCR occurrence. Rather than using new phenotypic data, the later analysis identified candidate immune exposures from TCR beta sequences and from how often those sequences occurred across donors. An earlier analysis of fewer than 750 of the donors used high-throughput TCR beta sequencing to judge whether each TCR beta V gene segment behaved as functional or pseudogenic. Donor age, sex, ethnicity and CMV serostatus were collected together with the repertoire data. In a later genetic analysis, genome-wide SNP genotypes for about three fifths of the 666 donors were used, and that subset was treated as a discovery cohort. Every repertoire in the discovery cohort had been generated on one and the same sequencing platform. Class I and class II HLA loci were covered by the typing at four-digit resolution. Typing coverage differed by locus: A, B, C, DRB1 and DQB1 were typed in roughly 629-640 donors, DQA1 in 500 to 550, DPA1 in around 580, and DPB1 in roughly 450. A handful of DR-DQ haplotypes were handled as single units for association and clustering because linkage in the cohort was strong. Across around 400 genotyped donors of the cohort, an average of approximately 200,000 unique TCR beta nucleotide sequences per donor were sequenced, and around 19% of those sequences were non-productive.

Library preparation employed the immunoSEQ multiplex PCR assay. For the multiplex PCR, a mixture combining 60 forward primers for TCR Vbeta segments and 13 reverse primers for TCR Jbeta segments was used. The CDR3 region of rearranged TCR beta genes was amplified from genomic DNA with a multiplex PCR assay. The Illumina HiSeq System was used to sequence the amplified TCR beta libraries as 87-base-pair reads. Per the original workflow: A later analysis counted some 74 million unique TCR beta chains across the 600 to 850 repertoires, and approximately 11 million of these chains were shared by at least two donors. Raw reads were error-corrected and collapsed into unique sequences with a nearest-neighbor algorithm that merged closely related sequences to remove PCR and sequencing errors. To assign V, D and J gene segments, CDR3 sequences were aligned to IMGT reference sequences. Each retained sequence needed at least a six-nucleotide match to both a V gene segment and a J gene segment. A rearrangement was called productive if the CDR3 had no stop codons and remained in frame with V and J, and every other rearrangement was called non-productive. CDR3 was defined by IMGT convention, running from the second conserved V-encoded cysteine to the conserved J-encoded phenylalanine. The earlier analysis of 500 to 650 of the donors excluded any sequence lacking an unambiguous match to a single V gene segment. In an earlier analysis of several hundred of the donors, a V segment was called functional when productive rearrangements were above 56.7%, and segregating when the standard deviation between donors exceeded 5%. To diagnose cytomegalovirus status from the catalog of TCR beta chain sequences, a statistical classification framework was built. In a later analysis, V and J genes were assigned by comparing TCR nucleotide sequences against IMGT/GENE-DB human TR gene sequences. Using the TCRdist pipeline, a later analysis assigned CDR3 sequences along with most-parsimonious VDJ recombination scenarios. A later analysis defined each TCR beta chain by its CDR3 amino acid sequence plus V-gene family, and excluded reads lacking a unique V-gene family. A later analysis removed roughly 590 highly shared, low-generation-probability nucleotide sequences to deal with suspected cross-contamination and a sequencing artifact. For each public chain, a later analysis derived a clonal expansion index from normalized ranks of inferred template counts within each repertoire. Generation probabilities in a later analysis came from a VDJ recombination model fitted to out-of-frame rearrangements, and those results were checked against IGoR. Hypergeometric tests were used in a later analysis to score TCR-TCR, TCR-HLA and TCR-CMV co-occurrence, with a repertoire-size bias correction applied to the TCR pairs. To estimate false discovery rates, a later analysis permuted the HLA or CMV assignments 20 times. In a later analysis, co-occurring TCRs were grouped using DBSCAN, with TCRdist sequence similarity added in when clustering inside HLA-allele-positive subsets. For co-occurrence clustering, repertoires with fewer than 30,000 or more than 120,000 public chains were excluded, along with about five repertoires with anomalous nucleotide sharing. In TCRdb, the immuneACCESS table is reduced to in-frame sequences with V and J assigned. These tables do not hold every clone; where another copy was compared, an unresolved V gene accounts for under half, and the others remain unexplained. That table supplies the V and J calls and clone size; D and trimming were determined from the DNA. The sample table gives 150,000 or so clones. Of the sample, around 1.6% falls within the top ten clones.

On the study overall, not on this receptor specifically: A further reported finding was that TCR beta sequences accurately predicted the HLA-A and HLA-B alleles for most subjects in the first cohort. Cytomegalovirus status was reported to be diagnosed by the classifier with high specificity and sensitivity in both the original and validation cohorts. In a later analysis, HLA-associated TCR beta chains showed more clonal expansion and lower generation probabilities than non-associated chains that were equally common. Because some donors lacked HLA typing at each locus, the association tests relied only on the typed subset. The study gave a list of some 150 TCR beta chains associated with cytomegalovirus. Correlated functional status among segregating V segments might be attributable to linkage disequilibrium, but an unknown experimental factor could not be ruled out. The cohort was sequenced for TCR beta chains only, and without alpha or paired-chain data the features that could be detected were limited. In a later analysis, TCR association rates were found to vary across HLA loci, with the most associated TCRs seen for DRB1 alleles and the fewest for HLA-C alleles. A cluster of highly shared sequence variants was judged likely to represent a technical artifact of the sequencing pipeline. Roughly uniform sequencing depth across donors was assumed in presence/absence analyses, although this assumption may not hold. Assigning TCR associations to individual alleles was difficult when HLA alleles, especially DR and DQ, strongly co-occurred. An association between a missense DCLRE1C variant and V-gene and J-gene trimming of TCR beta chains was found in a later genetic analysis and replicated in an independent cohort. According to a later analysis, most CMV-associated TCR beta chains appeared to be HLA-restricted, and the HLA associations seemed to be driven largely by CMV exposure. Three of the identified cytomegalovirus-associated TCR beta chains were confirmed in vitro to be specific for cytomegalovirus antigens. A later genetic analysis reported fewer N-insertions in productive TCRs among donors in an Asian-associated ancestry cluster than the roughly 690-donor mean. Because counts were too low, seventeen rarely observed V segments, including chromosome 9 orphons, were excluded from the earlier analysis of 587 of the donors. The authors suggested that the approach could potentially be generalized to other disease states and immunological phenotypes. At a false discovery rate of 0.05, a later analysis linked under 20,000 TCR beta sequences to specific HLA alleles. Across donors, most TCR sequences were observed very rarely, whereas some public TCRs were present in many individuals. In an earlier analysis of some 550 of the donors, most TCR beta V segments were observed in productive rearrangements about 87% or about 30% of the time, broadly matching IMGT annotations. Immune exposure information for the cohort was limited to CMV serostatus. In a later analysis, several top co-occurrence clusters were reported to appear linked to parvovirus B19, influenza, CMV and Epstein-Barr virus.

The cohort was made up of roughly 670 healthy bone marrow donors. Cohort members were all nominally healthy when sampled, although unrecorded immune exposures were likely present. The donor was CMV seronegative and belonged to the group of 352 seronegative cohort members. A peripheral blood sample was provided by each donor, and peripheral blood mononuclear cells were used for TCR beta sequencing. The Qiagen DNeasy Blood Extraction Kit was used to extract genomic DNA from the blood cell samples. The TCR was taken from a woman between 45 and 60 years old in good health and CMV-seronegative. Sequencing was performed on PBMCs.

This receptor has the CDR3 CAISESVAIEQFF. The DNA reads as follows: TGTGCCATCAGTGAGTCGGTAGCGATCGAGCAGTTCTTC. The sequence links TRBV10-3 to TRBJ2-1, and perhaps TRBD2 as D gene, on 5 matching bases. Measured from the cysteine to the phenylalanine, the CDR3 is 13 residues long. The only DNA kept is the CDR3, 39 bases in frame from the first base. Relative to germline, V is 0 bases shorter and J is 10 bases shorter, with 10 bases between their ends. From the germline V gene, CDR1 is ENHRY and CDR2 is SYGVKD.